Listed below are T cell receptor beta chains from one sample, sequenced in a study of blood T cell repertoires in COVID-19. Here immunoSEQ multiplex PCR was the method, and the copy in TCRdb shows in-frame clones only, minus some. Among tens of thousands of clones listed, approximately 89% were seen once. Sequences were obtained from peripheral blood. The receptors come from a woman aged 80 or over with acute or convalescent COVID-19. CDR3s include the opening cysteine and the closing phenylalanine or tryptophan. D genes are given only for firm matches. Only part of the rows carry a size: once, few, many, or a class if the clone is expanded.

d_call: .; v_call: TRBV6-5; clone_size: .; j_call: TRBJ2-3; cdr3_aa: CASSTYFRDTQYF; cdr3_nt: TGTGCCAGCAGCACCTATTTCCGGGATACGCAGTATTTT
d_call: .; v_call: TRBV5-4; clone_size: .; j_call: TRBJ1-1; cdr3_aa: CASRPGHQNTEAFF; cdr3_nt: TGTGCCAGCAGACCGGGACACCAGAACACTGAAGCTTTCTTT
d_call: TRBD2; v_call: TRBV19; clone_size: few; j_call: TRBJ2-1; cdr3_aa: CASSLRGTSGRNEQFF; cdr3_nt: TGTGCCAGTAGTCTTAGGGGGACTAGCGGGAGGAATGAGCAGTTCTTC
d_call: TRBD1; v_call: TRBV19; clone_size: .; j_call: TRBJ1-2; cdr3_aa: CATKPGTASYYGYTF; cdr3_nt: TGTGCCACTAAGCCGGGGACAGCTTCTTACTATGGCTACACCTTC
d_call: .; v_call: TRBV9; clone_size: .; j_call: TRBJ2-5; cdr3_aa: CASSVVPSKETQYF; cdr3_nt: TGTGCCAGCAGCGTAGTACCGTCTAAAGAGACCCAGTACTTC
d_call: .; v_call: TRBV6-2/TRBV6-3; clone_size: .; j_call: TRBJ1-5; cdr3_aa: CASSYSKVDRWTSNQPQHF; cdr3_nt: TGTGCCAGCAGTTACTCGAAAGTAGACAGGTGGACTAGCAATCAGCCCCAGCATTTT
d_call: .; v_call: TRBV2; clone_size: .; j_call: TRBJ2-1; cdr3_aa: CASRVTSSYNEQFF; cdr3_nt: TGTGCCAGCAGGGTGACTAGCTCCTACAATGAGCAGTTCTTC
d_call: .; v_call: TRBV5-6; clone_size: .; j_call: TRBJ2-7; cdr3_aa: CASSLAGSRSYEQYF; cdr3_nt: TGTGCCAGCAGCTTGGCCGGGTCACGCTCCTACGAGCAGTACTTC
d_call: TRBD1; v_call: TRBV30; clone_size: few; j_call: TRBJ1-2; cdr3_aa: CAWGTGLSNYGYTF; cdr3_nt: TGTGCCTGGGGGACAGGGCTTTCTAACTATGGCTACACCTTC
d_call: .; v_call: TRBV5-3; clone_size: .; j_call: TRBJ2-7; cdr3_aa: CARSFAGSYEQYF; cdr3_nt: TGTGCCAGAAGCTTTGCAGGCTCCTACGAGCAGTACTTC
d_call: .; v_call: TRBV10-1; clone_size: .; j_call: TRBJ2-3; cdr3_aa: CASSRDSTDTQYF; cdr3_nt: TGCGCCAGCAGCCGGGATAGCACAGATACGCAGTATTTT
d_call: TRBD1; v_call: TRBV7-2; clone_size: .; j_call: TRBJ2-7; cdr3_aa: CASSLGTGLEQYF; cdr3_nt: TGTGCCAGCAGCCTCGGGACAGGGCTCGAGCAGTACTTC
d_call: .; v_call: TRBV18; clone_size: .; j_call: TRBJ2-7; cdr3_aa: CASSPERALEQYF; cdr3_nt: TGTGCCAGCTCACCAGAGAGGGCCCTCGAGCAGTACTTC
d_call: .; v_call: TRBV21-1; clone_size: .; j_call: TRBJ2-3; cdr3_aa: CASSKGTGVSTDTQYF; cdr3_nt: TGTGCCAGCAGCAAAGGGACAGGGGTTAGCACAGATACGCAGTATTTT
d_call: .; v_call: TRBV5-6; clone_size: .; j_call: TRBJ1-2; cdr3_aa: CASTRNGQLANYGYTF; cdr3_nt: TGTGCCAGCACCAGGAATGGGCAGTTAGCTAACTATGGCTACACCTTC
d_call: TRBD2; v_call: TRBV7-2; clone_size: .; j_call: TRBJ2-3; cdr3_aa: CASSLVGSRGRATDTQYF; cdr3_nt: TGTGCCAGCAGCTTAGTGGGTTCTCGCGGGAGGGCCACAGATACGCAGTATTTT
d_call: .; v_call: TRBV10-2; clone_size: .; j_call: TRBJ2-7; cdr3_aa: CASSEGISYEQYF; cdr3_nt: TGCGCCAGCAGTGAGGGCATCTCCTACGAGCAGTACTTC
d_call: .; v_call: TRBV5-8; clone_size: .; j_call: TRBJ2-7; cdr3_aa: CASSPAQGHEQYF; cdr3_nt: TGTGCCAGCAGCCCGGCCCAGGGCCACGAGCAGTACTTC
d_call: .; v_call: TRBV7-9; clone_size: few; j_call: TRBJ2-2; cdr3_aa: CASSFPTVTGELFF; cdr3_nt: TGTGCCAGCAGCTTTCCGACTGTGACCGGGGAGCTGTTTTTT
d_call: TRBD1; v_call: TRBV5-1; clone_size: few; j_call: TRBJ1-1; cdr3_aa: CASSLRTGDNTEAFF; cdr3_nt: TGCGCCAGCAGCTTGAGGACAGGGGATAACACTGAAGCTTTCTTT
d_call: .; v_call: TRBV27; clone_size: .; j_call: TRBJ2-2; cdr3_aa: CASSLIGANTGELFF; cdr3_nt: TGTGCCAGCAGTTTGATCGGGGCGAACACCGGGGAGCTGTTTTTT
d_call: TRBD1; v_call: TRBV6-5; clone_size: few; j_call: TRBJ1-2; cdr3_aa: CASSPWDRWLRGYTF; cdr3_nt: TGTGCCAGCAGTCCTTGGGACAGGTGGTTGAGGGGCTACACCTTC
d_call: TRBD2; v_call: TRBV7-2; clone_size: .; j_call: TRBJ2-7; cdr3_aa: CASSLGTSGSLPQYF; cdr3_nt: TGTGCCAGCAGCTTAGGAACTAGCGGGAGTTTGCCGCAGTACTTC
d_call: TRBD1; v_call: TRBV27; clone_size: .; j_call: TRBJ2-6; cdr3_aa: CASSLRDRRSGANVLTF; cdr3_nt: TGTGCCAGCAGTTTACGGGACAGGAGATCTGGGGCCAACGTCCTGACTTTC
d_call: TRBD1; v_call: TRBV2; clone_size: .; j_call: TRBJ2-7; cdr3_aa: CASRGRTGDYEQYF; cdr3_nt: TGTGCCAGCAGAGGGAGGACAGGGGATTACGAGCAGTACTTC
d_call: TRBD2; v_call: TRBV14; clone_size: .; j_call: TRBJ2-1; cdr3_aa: CASSVGRSYNEQFF; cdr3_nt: TGTGCCAGCAGTGTCGGGAGGTCCTACAATGAGCAGTTCTTC
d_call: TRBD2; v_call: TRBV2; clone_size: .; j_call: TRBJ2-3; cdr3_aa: CASSSRLAGGADTQYF; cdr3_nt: TGTGCCAGCAGTTCTCGACTAGCGGGAGGCGCAGATACGCAGTATTTT
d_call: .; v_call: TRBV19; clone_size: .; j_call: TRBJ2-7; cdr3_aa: CASRFQGNDEQYF; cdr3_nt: TGTGCCAGTAGATTCCAGGGAAACGACGAGCAGTACTTC
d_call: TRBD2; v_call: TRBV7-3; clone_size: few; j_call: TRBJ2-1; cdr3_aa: CASSLMASGGATTNEQFF; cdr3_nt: TGTGCCAGCAGCTTAATGGCTAGCGGGGGGGCCACTACCAATGAGCAGTTCTTC
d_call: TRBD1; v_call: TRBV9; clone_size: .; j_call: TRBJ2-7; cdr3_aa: CASSPQDRATYEQYF; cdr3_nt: TGTGCCAGCAGCCCACAGGACAGGGCAACCTACGAGCAGTACTTC
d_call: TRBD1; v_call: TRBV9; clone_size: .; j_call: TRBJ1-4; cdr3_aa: CASSVGPGQGNEKLFF; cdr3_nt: TGTGCCAGCAGCGTAGGGCCGGGACAGGGGAATGAAAAACTGTTTTTT
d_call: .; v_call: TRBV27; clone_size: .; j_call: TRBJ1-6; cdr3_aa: CASSFPDSPLHF; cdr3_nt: TGTGCCAGCAGTTTTCCGGATTCACCCCTCCACTTT
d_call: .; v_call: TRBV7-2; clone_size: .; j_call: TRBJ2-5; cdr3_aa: CASSPAGLRETQYF; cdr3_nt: TGTGCCAGCAGCCCCGCCGGGTTGCGAGAGACCCAGTACTTC
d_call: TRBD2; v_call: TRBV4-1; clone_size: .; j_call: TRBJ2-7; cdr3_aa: CASSRTSGPYEQYF; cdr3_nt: TGCGCCAGCAGTCGGACTAGCGGACCCTACGAGCAGTACTTC
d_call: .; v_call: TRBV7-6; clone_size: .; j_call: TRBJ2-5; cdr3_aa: CASSLGGRGGETQYF; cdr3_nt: TGTGCCAGCAGCTTAGGTGGCCGAGGTGGAGAGACCCAGTACTTC
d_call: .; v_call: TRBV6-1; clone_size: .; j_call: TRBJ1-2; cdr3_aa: CASSDRLSGYTF; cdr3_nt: TGTGCCAGCAGTGACAGACTCTCTGGCTACACCTTC
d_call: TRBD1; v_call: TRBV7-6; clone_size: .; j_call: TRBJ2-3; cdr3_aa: CASSPRPGTGSIDTQYF; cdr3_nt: TGTGCCAGCAGCCCCCGACCTGGGACAGGGAGCATAGATACGCAGTATTTT
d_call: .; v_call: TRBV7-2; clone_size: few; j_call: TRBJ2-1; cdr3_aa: CASSPRVGLRYNEQFF; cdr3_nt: TGTGCCAGCAGCCCTCGAGTTGGGCTTCGCTACAATGAGCAGTTCTTC
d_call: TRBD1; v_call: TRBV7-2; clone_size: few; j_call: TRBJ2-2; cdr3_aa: CASSSGQGGELFF; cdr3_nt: TGTGCCAGCAGCTCCGGACAGGGTGGGGAGCTGTTTTTT
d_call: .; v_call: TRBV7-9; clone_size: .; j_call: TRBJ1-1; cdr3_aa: CASSRALGANTEAFF; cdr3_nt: TGTGCCAGCAGCCGCGCGCTGGGAGCGAACACTGAAGCTTTCTTT
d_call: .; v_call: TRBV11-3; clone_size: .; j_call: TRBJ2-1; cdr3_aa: CASSPAGAIYNEQFF; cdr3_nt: TGTGCCAGCAGCCCGGCGGGGGCCATATACAATGAGCAGTTCTTC
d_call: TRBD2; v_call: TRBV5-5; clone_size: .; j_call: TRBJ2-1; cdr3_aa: CASSWEGYEQFF; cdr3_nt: TGTGCCAGCAGCTGGGAGGGGTATGAGCAGTTCTTC
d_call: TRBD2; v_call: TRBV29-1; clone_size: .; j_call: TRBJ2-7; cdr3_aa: CSVAPSGGAYEQYF; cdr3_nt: TGCAGCGTTGCCCCCAGCGGGGGGGCCTACGAGCAGTACTTC
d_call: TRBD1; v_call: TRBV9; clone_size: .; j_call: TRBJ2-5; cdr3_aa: CASSPRDRASQETQYF; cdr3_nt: TGTGCCAGCAGCCCCCGGGACAGGGCTTCCCAAGAGACCCAGTACTTC
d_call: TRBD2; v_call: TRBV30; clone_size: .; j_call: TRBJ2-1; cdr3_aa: CAWNAGTSGSFPYNEQFF; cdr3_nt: TGTGCCTGGAATGCGGGGACTAGCGGGAGTTTCCCCTACAATGAGCAGTTCTTC
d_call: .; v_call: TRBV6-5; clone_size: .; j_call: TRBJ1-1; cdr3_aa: CASRGWGLNEAFF; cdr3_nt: TGTGCCAGCAGGGGGTGGGGGCTGAATGAAGCTTTCTTT
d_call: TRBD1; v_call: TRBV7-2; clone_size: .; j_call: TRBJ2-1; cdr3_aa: CASSSGQDIHNEQFF; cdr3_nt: TGTGCCAGCAGCTCGGGACAGGACATCCACAATGAGCAGTTCTTC
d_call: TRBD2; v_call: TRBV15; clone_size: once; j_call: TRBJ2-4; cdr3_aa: CATSREPGGGVAKNIQYF; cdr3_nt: TGTGCCACCAGCAGGGAACCTGGGGGAGGGGTCGCCAAAAACATTCAGTACTTC
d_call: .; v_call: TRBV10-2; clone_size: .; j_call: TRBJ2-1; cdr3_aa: CASSGAGTNLNEQFF; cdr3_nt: TGCGCCAGCAGTGGGGCGGGGACCAATCTGAATGAGCAGTTCTTC
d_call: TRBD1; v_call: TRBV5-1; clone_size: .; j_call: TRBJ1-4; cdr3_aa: CASSLAGGWANEKLFF; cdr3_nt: TGCGCCAGCAGCTTGGCAGGGGGCTGGGCTAATGAAAAACTGTTTTTT
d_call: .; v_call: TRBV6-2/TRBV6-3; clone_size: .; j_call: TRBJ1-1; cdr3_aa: CASSYPVMNTEAFF; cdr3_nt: TGTGCCAGCAGTTACCCCGTTATGAACACTGAAGCTTTCTTT
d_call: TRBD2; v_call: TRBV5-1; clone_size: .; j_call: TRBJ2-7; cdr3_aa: CASRSKVSSGFYEQYF; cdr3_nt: TGCGCCAGCAGAAGTAAAGTATCTAGCGGCTTCTACGAGCAGTACTTC
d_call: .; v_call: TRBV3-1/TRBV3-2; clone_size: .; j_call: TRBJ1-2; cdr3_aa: CASSQDSFWGTGYTF; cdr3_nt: TGTGCCAGCAGCCAAGACTCCTTTTGGGGCACTGGCTACACCTTC
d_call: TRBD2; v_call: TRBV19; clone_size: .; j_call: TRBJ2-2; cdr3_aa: CASSKSGGTGELFF; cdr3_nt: TGTGCCAGTAGTAAGAGCGGGGGCACCGGGGAGCTGTTTTTT
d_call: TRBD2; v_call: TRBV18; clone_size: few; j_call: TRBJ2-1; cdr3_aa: CASSPSTSGASYNEQFF; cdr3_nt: TGTGCCAGCTCACCATCGACTAGCGGGGCCTCCTACAATGAGCAGTTCTTC
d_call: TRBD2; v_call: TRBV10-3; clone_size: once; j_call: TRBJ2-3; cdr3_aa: CAISWREGTDTQYF; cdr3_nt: TGTGCCATCAGTTGGCGGGAGGGGACAGATACGCAGTATTTT
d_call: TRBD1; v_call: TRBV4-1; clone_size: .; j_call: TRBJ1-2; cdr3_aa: CASSQAGGKDYGYTF; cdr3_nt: TGCGCCAGCAGCCAAGCAGGGGGCAAAGACTATGGCTACACCTTC
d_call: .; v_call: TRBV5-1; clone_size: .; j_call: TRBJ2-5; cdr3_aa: CASSLEGGKETQYF; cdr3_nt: TGCGCCAGCAGCTTGGAGGGGGGGAAAGAGACCCAGTACTTC
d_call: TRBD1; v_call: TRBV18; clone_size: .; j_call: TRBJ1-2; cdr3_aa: CASSPGQGAGGYTF; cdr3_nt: TGTGCCAGCTCACCGGGACAGGGGGCAGGGGGCTACACCTTC
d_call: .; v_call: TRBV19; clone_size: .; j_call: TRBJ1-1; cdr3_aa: CASNSQGNRPNTEAFF; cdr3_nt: TGTGCCAGTAATTCTCAAGGGAACAGGCCGAACACTGAAGCTTTCTTT